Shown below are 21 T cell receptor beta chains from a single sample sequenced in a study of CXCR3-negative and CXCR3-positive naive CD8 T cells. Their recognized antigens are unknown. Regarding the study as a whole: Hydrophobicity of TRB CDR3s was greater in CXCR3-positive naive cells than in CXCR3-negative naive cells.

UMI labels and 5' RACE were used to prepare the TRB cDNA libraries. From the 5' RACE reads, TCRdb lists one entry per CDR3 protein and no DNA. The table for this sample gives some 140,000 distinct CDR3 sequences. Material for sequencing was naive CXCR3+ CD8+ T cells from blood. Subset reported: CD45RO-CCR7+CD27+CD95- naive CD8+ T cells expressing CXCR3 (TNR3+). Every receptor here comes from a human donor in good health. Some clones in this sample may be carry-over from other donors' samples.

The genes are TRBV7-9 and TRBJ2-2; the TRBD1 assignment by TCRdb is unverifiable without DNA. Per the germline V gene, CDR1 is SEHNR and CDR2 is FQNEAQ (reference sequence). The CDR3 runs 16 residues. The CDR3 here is CASSLPGQQYPGELFF.

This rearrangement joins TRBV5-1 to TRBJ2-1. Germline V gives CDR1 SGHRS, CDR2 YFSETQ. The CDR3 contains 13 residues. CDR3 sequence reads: CASSFKTYNEQFF.

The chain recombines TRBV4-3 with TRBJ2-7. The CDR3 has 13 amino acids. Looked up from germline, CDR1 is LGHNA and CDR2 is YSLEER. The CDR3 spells CASSQERSYEQYF.

CDR3: CASSLDGFGFYNEQFF. V usage is TRBV28 and J usage is TRBJ2-1. Germline-derived CDR1 and CDR2 are MDHEN and SYDVKM. This CDR3 has 16 residues.

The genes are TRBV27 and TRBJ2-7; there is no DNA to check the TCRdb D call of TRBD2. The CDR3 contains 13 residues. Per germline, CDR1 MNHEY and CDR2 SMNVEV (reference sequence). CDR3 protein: CASSPAGGGEQYF.

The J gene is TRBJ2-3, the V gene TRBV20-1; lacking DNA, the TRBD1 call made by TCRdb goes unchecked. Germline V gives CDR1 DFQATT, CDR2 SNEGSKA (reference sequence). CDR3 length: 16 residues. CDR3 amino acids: CSAHYIRDSHTDTQYF.

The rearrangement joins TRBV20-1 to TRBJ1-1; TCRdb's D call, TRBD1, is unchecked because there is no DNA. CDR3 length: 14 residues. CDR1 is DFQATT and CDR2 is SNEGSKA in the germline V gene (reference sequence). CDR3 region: CSARIRTGYTEAFF.

The CDR3 loop is CASSIDRLSYNEQFF. The chain couples TRBV19 to TRBJ2-1. The CDR3 extends over 15 amino acids. Germline assignment: CDR1 LNHDA and CDR2 SQIVND (reference sequence).

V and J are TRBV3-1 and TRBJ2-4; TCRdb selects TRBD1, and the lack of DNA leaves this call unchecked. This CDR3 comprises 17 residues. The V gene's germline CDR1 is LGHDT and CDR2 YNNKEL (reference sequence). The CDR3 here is CASSRGIGELAKNIQYF.

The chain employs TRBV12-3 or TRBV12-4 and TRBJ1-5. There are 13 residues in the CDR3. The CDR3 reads CASGIRQDQPQHF.

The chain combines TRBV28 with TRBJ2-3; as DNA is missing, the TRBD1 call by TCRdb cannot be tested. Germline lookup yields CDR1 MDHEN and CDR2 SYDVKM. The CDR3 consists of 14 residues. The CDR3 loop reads CASSPGGGGDTQYF.

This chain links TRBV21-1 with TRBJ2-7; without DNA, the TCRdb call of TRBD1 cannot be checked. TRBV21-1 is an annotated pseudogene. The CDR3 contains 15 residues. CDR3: CASTHPEGVVYEQYF.

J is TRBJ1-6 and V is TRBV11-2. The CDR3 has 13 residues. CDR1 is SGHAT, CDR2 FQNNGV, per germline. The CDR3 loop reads CASSSTSASPLHF.

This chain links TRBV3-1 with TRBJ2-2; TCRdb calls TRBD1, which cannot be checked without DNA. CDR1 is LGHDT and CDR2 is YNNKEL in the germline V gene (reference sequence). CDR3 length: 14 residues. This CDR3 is CASITGQGAGELFF.

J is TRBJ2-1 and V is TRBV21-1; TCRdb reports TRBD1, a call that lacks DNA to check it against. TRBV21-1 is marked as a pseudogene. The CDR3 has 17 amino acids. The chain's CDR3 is CASSKGPRESSYNEQFF.

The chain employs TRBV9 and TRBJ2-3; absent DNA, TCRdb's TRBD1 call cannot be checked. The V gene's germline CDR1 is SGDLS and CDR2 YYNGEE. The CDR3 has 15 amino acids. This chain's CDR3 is CASSADGEPTDTQYF.

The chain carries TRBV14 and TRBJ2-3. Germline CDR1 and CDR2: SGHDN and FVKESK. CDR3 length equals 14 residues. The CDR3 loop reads CASSHYGSTDTQYF.

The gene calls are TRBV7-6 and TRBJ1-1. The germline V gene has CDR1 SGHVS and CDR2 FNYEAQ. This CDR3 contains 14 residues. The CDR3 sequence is CASSPGEGNTEAFF.

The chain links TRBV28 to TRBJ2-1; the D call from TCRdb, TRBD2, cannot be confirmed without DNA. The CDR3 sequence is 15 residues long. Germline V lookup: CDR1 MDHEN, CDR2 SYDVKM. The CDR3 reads CASSHGLAGGYEQFF.

This chain's CDR3 is CSVDGGTARTQFF. This rearrangement joins TRBV29-1 to TRBJ2-1; lacking DNA, the TRBD1 call made by TCRdb goes unchecked. The CDR3 is made up of 13 amino acids. The V gene's germline CDR1 is SQVTM and CDR2 ANQGSEA.

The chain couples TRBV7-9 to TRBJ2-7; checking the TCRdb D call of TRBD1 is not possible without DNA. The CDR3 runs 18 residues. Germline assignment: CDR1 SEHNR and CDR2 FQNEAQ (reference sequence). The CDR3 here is CASSPGTGAPLPSYEQYF.